The clone carrying this TCR beta chain occurred a few times. Enrolment of Seattle patients took place during active infection, and they were followed longitudinally. This specimen comes from a study of blood T cell repertoires in COVID-19. Study-wide context: Acute and convalescent COVID-19 samples came from the United States, Italy and Spain. T cells, B-cell-depleted T cells, or PBMCs supplied cDNA or gDNA.

Assay used: immunoSEQ multiplex PCR; TCRdb lists only in-frame clones, some missing. This table holds 150,000 to 200,000 clones, roughly 80% found once. This CDR3 has 15 amino acids. V dropped 5 bases and J dropped 1 base, with 14 bases sitting between them. In germline, CDR1 is MNHEY, CDR2 SVGAGI. The rearrangement uses TRBV6-5 and TRBJ1-1; maybe TRBD1 (5 bases). The sample consisted of peripheral blood. This clonotype was obtained from a middle-aged woman with COVID-19, enrolled during active disease. The CDR3 nucleotides are TGTGCCAGCAGTCAGGGTTCCCCGGGGAACACTGAAGCTTTCTTT. Translating it yields CASSQGSPGNTEAFF.